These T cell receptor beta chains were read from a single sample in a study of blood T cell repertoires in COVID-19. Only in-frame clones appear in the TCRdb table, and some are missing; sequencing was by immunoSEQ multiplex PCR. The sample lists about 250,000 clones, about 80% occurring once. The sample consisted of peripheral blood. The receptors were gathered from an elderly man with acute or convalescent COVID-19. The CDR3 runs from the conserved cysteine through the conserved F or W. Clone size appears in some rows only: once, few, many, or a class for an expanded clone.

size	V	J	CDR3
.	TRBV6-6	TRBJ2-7	CASSYSVGTASEQYF
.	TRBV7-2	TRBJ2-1	CASSLEGGRAVRNEQFF
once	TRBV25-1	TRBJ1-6	CASMSSYNSPLHF
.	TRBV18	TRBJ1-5	CASSPPPGGSNQPQHF
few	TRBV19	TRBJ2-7	CASSGYSEHRIDYEQYF
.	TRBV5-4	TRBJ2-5	CASSLRWGSPLGETQYF
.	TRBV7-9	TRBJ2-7	CASSINPGQGYEQYF
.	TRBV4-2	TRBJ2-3	CASSPGLSGGASSTDTQYF
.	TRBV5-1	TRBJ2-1	CASSVKRDSRKQFF
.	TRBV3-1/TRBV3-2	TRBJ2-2	CASSGRLGAGGELFF
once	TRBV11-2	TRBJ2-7	CASSLGQVSYEQYF
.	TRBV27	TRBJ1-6	CASSFRTGGPNSPLHF
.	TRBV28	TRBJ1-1	CATEGDTEAFF
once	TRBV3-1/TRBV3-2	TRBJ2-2	CASSRSGRLMNTGELFF
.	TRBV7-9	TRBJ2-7	CASSSFGQGRPGEQYF
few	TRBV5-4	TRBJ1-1	CASSVDRDTEAFF
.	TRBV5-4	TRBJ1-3	CASSSGGGLVSGNTIYF
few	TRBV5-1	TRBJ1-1	CASSPRLTGTNTEAFF
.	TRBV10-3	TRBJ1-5	CAISVGPGGQPQHF
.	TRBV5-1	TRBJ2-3	CASSSYRGGTDTQYF
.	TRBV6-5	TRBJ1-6	CASSYSYRGEGALHF
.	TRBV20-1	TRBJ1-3	CSASRDRGPSGIYF
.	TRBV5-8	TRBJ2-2	CASSFGVNTGELFF
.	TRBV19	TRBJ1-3	CASSIGRQAGNTIYF
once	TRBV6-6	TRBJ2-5	CASRPSGETQYF
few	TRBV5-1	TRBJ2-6	CASSLSGAGGSGANVLTF
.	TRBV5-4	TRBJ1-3	CASSQGTGSGNTIYF
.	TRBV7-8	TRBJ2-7	CASSLKGSGGVTAYEQYF
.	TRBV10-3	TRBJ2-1	CAISESQREQFF
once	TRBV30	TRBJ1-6	CAWSTRTGAKVLHF
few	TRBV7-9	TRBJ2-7	CASSSFTGTEIYEQYF
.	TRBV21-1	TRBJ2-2	CASSTRQGAHTGELFF
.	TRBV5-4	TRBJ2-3	CASSSSLADTQYF
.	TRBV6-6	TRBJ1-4	CATSGPSATNEKLFF
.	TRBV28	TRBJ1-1	CASRLGAPTEAFF
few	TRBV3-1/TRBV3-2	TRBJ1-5	CASSLSGQSNQPQHF
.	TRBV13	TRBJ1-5	CASSRGGNQPQHF
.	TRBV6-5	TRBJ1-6	CASSKGQVNSPLHF
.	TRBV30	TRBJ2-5	CAWRKRTSGTWKTQYF
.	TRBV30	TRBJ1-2	CAWRTGAGPYGYTF
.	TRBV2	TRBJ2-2	CASRGQGNTGELFF
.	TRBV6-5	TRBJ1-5	CASSSGGQGGQPQHF
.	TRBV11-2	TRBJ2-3	CASGTSGTDTQYF
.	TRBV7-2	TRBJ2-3	CASSLASGGTDTQYF
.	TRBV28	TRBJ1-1	CASSDILNTEAFF
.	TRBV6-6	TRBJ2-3	CASSYSTQAITDTQYF
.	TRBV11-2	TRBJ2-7	CASSLTRGYEQYF
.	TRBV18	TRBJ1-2	CASSLQGAVVYGYTF
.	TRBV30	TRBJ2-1	CAWSGDGGSYNEQFF
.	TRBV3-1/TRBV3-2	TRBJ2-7	CASSRVGGEQYF
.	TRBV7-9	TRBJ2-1	CASSYTGQGSNEQFF